One sample yielded the 32 T cell receptor beta chains listed below, sequenced in a study of T cells in narcolepsy. Some clones are missing from TCRdb's copy, which holds only in-frame ones; the method was immunoSEQ multiplex PCR. This sample has some 35,000 clones, with over 65% found just once. Sequenced: memory (CD45RA-) CD4+ T cells from blood. These receptor sequences come from a human donor in good health.

This chain connects TRBV5-5 to TRBJ1-2, with D perhaps TRBD1 (5 bases). The CDR3 has 15 amino acids. Germline CDR1 and CDR2: SGHKS and YYEKEE (reference sequence). The V and J ends lost 3 bases and 3 bases respectively, with 15 bases between them. The CDR3 DNA follows: TGTGCCAGCAGCTCGGGACGTCCCGGGCACTATGGCTACACCTTC. The encoded protein is CASSSGRPGHYGYTF.

The J gene is TRBJ2-3, the V gene TRBV5-4; D remains ambiguous. CDR1 and CDR2 from the germline V gene are SGHNT and YYREEE (reference sequence). The CDR3 loop spans 15 amino acids. Between the trimmed V and J ends, which lost 4 bases and 1 base, there was a span of 13 bases. The CDR3 is CASSAPQRGTDTQYF. The CDR3 coding sequence is TGTGCCAGCAGCGCCCCCCAGCGCGGCACAGATACGCAGTATTTT.

The gene calls are TRBV30 and TRBJ1-2, with D hard to call. The CDR3 is made up of 11 amino acids. Germline V lookup: CDR1 GTSNPN, CDR2 SVGIG (reference sequence). V was clipped by 2 bases and J by 1 base, with 2 bases between them. The CDR3 loop is CAWSLNYGYTF. The DNA for the CDR3 is TGTGCCTGGAGTCTTAACTATGGCTACACCTTC.

The chain is built from TRBV5-4 and TRBJ1-1; 7 bases are shared with TRBD1. Trimming cost V 0 bases and J 6 bases; bases outside gene matches: 11. Per germline, CDR1 SGHNT and CDR2 YYREEE (reference sequence). CDR3 size: 16 residues. The CDR3 region is CASSLAGGTVGAEAFF. CDR3 sequence (DNA): TGTGCCAGCAGCTTGGCGGGGGGGACAGTTGGCGCTGAAGCTTTCTTT. The complete variable domain, with remaining parts taken from reference TRBV5-4 and TRBJ1-1, reads ETGVTQSPTHLIKTRGQQVTLRCSSQSGHNTVSWYQQALGQGPQFIFQYYREEENGRGNFPPRFSGLQFPNYSSELNVNALELDDSALYLCASSLAGGTVGAEAFFGQGTRLTVV.

V and J are TRBV20-1 and TRBJ1-2; unclear D gene. The CDR3 contains 11 residues. The germline V and J ends were trimmed by 6 bases and 3 bases, with 8 bases remaining between them. Looked up from germline, CDR1 is DFQATT and CDR2 is SNEGSKA (reference sequence). CDR3 residues: CSAEEDYGYTF. CDR3 coding DNA: TGCAGTGCAGAGGAGGACTATGGCTACACCTTC.

This chain connects TRBV5-1 to TRBJ2-3; the D call may be TRBD1 or TRBD2 (5 bases each). The CDR3 spans 16 residues. Germline V gene lookup returns CDR1 SGHRS and CDR2 YFSETQ. V was shortened by 0 bases and J by 2 bases, with 13 bases between the two germline ends. The CDR3 DNA reads TGCGCCAGCAGCTTGGGGGACCGAGGTTCCACAGATACGCAGTATTTT. This sequence encodes CASSLGDRGSTDTQYF.

The rearrangement links TRBV5-1 to TRBJ2-5; D gene uncertain. Germline V gene sequence: CDR1 SGHRS, CDR2 YFSETQ. The length of the CDR3 is 15 residues. Trimming left V 4 bases short and J 0 bases short, with 13 bases between. The CDR3 here is CASSRGRQYQETQYF. Here the CDR3 DNA reads TGCGCCAGCAGCAGAGGTCGGCAGTACCAAGAGACCCAGTACTTC.

This clone was observed a few times. The genes are TRBV7-8 and TRBJ2-7, with D uncertain. CDR1 is SGHVS and CDR2 is FQNEAQ in the germline V gene. The CDR3 sequence is 13 residues long. Trimming removed 7 bases from V and 5 bases from J, with 15 bases in between. In DNA form, the CDR3 reads TGTGCCAGCACCCCGACGAGGCAGAACGAGCAGTACTTC. It translates to CASTPTRQNEQYF.

A single count supports this clone. V usage is TRBV21-1 and J usage is TRBJ2-1; the D call TRBD2 from the table was never checked on the DNA. TRBV21-1 is a known pseudogene. The CDR3 runs to 16 residues. CDR3 residues: CASSSQWAREGNEQFF. CDR3 in DNA: TGTGCCAGCAGCAGCCAGTGGGCCCGGGAGGGGAATGAGCAGTTCTTC.

This chain connects TRBV5-1 to TRBJ2-3, with 10 bases identical to TRBD2. V dropped 1 base and J dropped 2; count of bases not matched to a gene: 4. The CDR3 has 16 amino acids. Germline values: CDR1 SGHRS, CDR2 YFSETQ. The CDR3 DNA reads as TGCGCCAGCAGCTTGATACTAGCGGGACTCACAGATACGCAGTATTTT. Translation: CASSLILAGLTDTQYF.

The rearrangement uses TRBV6-5 and TRBJ2-2, with D perhaps being TRBD1 or TRBD2 (5 bases each). The CDR3 extends over 15 amino acids. Germline-derived CDR1 and CDR2 are MNHEY and SVGAGI. Trimming cost V 6 bases and J 3 bases, with 14 bases left between them. The CDR3 loop reads CASSVLQGDTGELFF. The CDR3 DNA reads as TGTGCCAGCAGCGTCCTGCAGGGAGACACCGGGGAGCTGTTTTTT.

This chain uses TRBV19 with TRBJ2-1; 7 bases match TRBD1. Per the germline V gene, CDR1 is LNHDA and CDR2 is SQIVND (reference sequence). J was trimmed by 4 bases and V by 9 bases; bases with no gene match: 6. CDR3 size: 13 residues. Here the CDR3 DNA reads TGTGCCAGCTCGGACAGGATGTACAATGAGCAGTTCTTC. As protein: CASSDRMYNEQFF. The variable domain in full, with the rest retrieved from reference TRBV19 and TRBJ2-1, is DGGITQSPKYLFRKEGQNVTLSCEQNLNHDAMYWYRQDPGQGLRLIYYSQIVNDFQKGDIAEGYSVSREKKESFPLTVTSAQKNPTAFYLCASSDRMYNEQFFGPGTRLTVL.

The V and J genes are TRBV6-5 and TRBJ2-7; 9 bases align to TRBD1. This CDR3 contains 14 residues. CDR1 MNHEY and CDR2 SVGAGI come from the germline V gene. After removal of 6 bases from V and 2 bases from J, the junction contained 5 bases not matched to a gene. CDR3 nucleotides: TGTGCCAGCAGCCGGGACAGGGTAACCTACGAGCAGTACTTC. It translates to CASSRDRVTYEQYF.

This chain links TRBV15 with TRBJ1-1; D may be TRBD1 (6 bases). The CDR3 consists of 14 residues. Trimming cost V 3 bases and J 1 base, with 9 bases left between them. Germline lookup yields CDR1 LNHNV and CDR2 YYDKDF (reference sequence). The CDR3 DNA reads as TGTGCCACCAGCAGGGACAGCGCGAACACTGAAGCTTTCTTT. This codes for CATSRDSANTEAFF. The whole variable domain, remainder taken from reference TRBV15 and TRBJ1-1, is DAMVIQNPRYQVTQFGKPVTLSCSQTLNHNVMYWYQQKSSQAPKLLFHYYDKDFNNEADTPDNFQSRRPNTSFCFLDIRSPGLGDTAMYLCATSRDSANTEAFFGQGTRLTVV.

There are a few counts of this clone. The rearrangement joins TRBV11-2 to TRBJ2-5; maybe TRBD2 (6 bases). V was clipped by 0 bases and J by 2 bases, with 10 bases between them. The CDR3 runs to 15 residues. Germline lookup yields CDR1 SGHAT and CDR2 FQNNGV. The CDR3 nucleotides read TGTGCCAGCAGCTTAGATCGGAGCGGGCAAGAGACCCAGTACTTC. This translates into CASSLDRSGQETQYF. Supplemented by reference TRBV11-2 and TRBJ2-5, the full variable domain reads EAGVAQSPRYKIIEKRQSVAFWCNPISGHATLYWYQQILGQGPKLLIQFQNNGVVDDSQLPKDRFSAERLKGVDSTLKIQPAKLEDSAVYLCASSLDRSGQETQYFGPGTRLLVL.

J is TRBJ1-3 and V is TRBV6-1, with 11 bases aligning to TRBD1. V trimming: 4 bases; J trimming: 4 bases; junction bases outside the gene matches: 3. The CDR3 has 15 amino acids. Germline V gives CDR1 MNHNS, CDR2 SASEGT. The CDR3: CASSARTGGGNTIYF. The CDR3, as DNA: TGTGCCAGCAGTGCCAGGACAGGGGGCGGAAACACCATATATTTT.

The V gene is TRBV2, the J gene TRBJ1-1, with TRBD1 matching 9 bases. Germline assignment: CDR1 SNHLY and CDR2 FYNNEI. V was pared by 5 bases and J by 6 bases, with 10 bases of the junction left unmatched. The CDR3 covers 15 residues. The CDR3 loop reads CASSSPGTGLAEAFF. The CDR3 DNA sequence: TGTGCCAGCAGTTCGCCCGGGACAGGGTTGGCTGAAGCTTTCTTT.

This chain connects TRBV30 to TRBJ2-3; D is perhaps TRBD1 (5 bases). Germline CDR1 reads GTSNPN; CDR2 reads SVGIG (reference sequence). This CDR3 is built from 14 residues. V was cut by 3 bases and J by 6 bases, with 16 bases left in between. The DNA of the CDR3 is TGTGCCTGGAGCCAGGGTTTGAGTACGGATACGCAGTATTTT. Translation: CAWSQGLSTDTQYF.

The V gene is TRBV7-8, the J gene TRBJ1-1, with unresolved D. The CDR3 extends over 13 amino acids. Between the trimmed V and J ends, which lost 4 bases and 1 base, there was a span of 7 bases. Germline V gene sequence: CDR1 SGHVS, CDR2 FQNEAQ. The CDR3 is CASSSKTNTEAFF. The CDR3, as DNA: TGTGCCAGCAGCTCTAAGACGAACACTGAAGCTTTCTTT. The full variable domain, completed using reference TRBV7-8 and TRBJ1-1, is GAGVSQSPRYKVAKRGQDVALRCDPISGHVSLFWYQQALGQGPEFLTYFQNEAQLDKSGLPSDRFFAERPEGSVSTLKIQRTQQEDSAVYLCASSSKTNTEAFFGQGTRLTVV.

The chain is built from TRBV5-6 and TRBJ2-5, with 8 bases matching TRBD1. V was pared by 4 bases and J by 5 bases, with 7 bases of the junction left unmatched. Germline V lookup: CDR1 SGHDT, CDR2 YYEEEE. The length of the CDR3 is 14 residues. CDR3 DNA: TGTGCCAGCAGCCCCCCGGACAGGGTCGAGACCCAGTACTTC. Translating it yields CASSPPDRVETQYF.

The chain couples TRBV5-5 to TRBJ1-6; a weak D match, TRBD1 (5 bases). Deletions cut 6 bases from V and 7 bases from J, with 14 bases between. Germline CDR1 SGHKS, CDR2 YYEKEE (reference sequence). This CDR3 is built from 14 residues. For the CDR3, the DNA is TGTGCCAGCAACCTTGGGACGGCAAATTCACCCCTCCACTTT. Translated: CASNLGTANSPLHF.

This chain joins TRBV5-1 and TRBJ2-1; a weak D match, TRBD2 (6 bases). V was clipped by 3 bases and J by 4 bases, with 14 bases between them. The CDR3 contains 15 residues. CDR1 and CDR2 (germline): SGHRS, YFSETQ. CDR3 nucleotide sequence: TGCGCCAGCAGCTACACGGGGGTGTGGTACAATGAGCAGTTCTTC. Translated, it gives CASSYTGVWYNEQFF.

In the case of this clone: One junction end disagrees with the germline gene, perhaps due to a read error. The sample holds other DNA sequences that translate to the same CDR3. The chain uses TRBV6-5 and TRBJ1-4; TRBD1 matches at 7 bases. CDR3 length: 13 amino acids. Per germline, CDR1 MNHEY and CDR2 SVGAGI. CDR3 DNA sequence: TGTGCCAGCAGCTACTCGGGGGACAGAAAACTGTTTTTT. It yields the protein CASSYSGDRKLFF.

This chain connects TRBV14 to TRBJ1-1, with 9 bases that match TRBD1. Germline V lookup: CDR1 SGHDN, CDR2 FVKESK. The CDR3 has 15 residues. V lost 1 base, J lost 5 bases, and 5 bases stayed unmatched. The CDR3 coding sequence is TGTGCCAGCAGCCAAGCTACGACAGGGGGGACTGAAGCTTTCTTT. Protein sequence: CASSQATTGGTEAFF.

Only a few counts were recorded for this clone. J is TRBJ1-1 and V is TRBV15; D is undetermined. Trimming shortened V by 0 bases and J by 5 bases, and 10 bases separated the two germline ends. This CDR3 has 14 residues. The germline gives CDR1 LNHNV, CDR2 YYDKDF (reference sequence). CDR3 protein: CATSRDYAGTEAFF. The CDR3 DNA is TGTGCCACCAGCAGAGATTACGCGGGGACTGAAGCTTTCTTT.

The rearrangement uses TRBV2 and TRBJ2-2; no definite D call. CDR1 and CDR2 (germline): SNHLY, FYNNEI. Between the trimmed V and J ends, which lost 2 bases and 1 base, there was a span of 11 bases. The CDR3 loop spans 16 amino acids. Here the CDR3 DNA reads TGTGCCAGCAGTGAAAGGAATTCACTGAACACCGGGGAGCTGTTTTTT. Its protein is CASSERNSLNTGELFF. Variable domain in full (rest from reference TRBV2 and TRBJ2-2): EPEVTQTPSHQVTQMGQEVILRCVPISNHLYFYWYRQILGQKVEFLVSFYNNEISEKSEIFDDQFSVERPDGSNFTLKIRSTKLEDSAMYFCASSERNSLNTGELFFGEGSRLTVL.

This clone was detected a few times. Other DNA sequences of this sample code for an identical CDR3. The chain recombines TRBV9 with TRBJ1-2; possibly TRBD1 for D (6 bases). The CDR3 extends over 15 amino acids. Trimming shortened V by 0 bases and J by 0 bases, and 9 bases separated the two germline ends. Germline V gene data show CDR1 as SGDLS and CDR2 as YYNGEE. The CDR3: CASSVEQGTNYGYTF. In nucleotides, the CDR3 is TGTGCCAGCAGCGTAGAACAGGGAACTAACTATGGCTACACCTTC.

The gene calls are TRBV6-1 and TRBJ2-1; TRBD1 matches at 12 bases. Germline CDR1 is MNHNS and CDR2 is SASEGT. Unmatched junction bases numbered 6, after V lost 6 bases and J lost 9 bases. CDR3 length equals 14 residues. CDR3 bases: TGTGCCAGCAGACGGGACAGGGGGCTAAGTGAGCAGTTCTTC. Encoded protein: CASRRDRGLSEQFF.

The sample holds a few counts of this clone. The chain joins TRBV30 to TRBJ2-1; no clear D gene. Deletions cut 0 bases from V and 8 bases from J, with 5 bases between. This CDR3 has 11 residues. Germline CDR1 is GTSNPN and CDR2 is SVGIG (reference sequence). The CDR3 sequence: CAWSVGDEQFF. CDR3 sequence (DNA): TGTGCCTGGAGTGTAGGAGATGAGCAGTTCTTC. The full variable domain, in which reference TRBV30 and TRBJ2-1 provide the parts outside the CDR3, is SQTIHQWPATLVQPVGSPLSLECTVEGTSNPNLYWYRQAAGRGLQLLFYSVGIGQISSEVPQNLSASRPQDRQFILSSKKLLLSDSGFYLCAWSVGDEQFFGPGTRLTVL.

The rearrangement uses TRBV6-6 and TRBJ1-5; no clear D gene. V dropped 2 bases and J dropped 0 bases, with 2 bases sitting between them. The CDR3 length is 13 residues. CDR1 and CDR2 (germline): MNHNY, SVGAGI (reference sequence). CDR3 residues: CASSYSSNQPQHF. The CDR3 DNA follows: TGTGCCAGCAGTTACAGTAGCAATCAGCCCCAGCATTTT.

The V and J genes are TRBV27 and TRBJ2-7; weak D call: TRBD1 (6 bases). The CDR3 covers 14 residues. Germline-derived CDR1 and CDR2 are MNHEY and SMNVEV (reference sequence). V was clipped by 5 bases and J by 7 bases, with 18 bases between them. The CDR3 DNA is TGTGCCAGCAGTCCTGAGCACAGGGTACGAGAGCAGTACTTC. This encodes CASSPEHRVREQYF.

This chain uses TRBV30 with TRBJ2-7; D gene ambiguous. Germline V CDR1 and CDR2: GTSNPN, SVGIG (reference sequence). Trimming stripped 2 bases from V and 5 bases from J, with 7 bases between. The CDR3 is 11 amino acids. This chain's CDR3 is CAWSFRDEQYF. The CDR3 nucleotides read TGTGCCTGGAGTTTCCGGGACGAGCAGTACTTC.